This T cell receptor (beta chain) originates from a study of somatic mutations in cytotoxic T cells in rheumatoid arthritis. Across the whole study: No treatment had yet been given when patient blood (roughly 28 ml EDTA) was drawn, right after diagnosis.

Details on this clone: Its antigen remains unknown.

Overall study results and limits: In about an eighth of the 65 patients, the largest CD8+ clone exceeded 20% of CD8+ cells.

TCRdb keeps only in-frame clones here, not all; method: immunoSEQ multiplex PCR. Altogether 15,000 to 20,000 clones are present, about three quarters being singletons, with the ten largest covering 28%. Positive selection using magnetic beads isolated the CD4+ and CD8+ cells (purity was checked by flow cytometry). J gave up 4 bases and V 3 bases, and 6 bases lay outside the gene matches. This CDR3 has 15 residues. Per germline, CDR1 SGDLS and CDR2 YYNGEE. Sequencing was carried out using CD8+ T cells sorted from blood. The source is an adult with rheumatoid arthritis. The genes are TRBV9 and TRBJ2-2, with 7 bases fitting TRBD1. The CDR3 DNA is TGTGCCAGCAGCGCCACAGGGGTCGCCACCGGGGAGCTGTTTTTT. Its translation: CASSATGVATGELFF.